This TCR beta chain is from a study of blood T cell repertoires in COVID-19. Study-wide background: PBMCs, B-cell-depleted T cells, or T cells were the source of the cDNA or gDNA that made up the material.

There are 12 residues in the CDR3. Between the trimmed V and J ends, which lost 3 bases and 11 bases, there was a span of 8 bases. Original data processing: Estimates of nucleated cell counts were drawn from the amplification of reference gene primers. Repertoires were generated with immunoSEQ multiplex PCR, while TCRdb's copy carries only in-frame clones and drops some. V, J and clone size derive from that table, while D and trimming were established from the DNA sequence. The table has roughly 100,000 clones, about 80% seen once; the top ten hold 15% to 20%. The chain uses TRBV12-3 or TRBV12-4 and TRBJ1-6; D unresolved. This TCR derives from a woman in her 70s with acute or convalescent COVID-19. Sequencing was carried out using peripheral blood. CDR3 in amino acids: CASSFERPPLHF. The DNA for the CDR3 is TGTGCCAGCAGTTTCGAGAGGCCACCCCTCCACTTT.